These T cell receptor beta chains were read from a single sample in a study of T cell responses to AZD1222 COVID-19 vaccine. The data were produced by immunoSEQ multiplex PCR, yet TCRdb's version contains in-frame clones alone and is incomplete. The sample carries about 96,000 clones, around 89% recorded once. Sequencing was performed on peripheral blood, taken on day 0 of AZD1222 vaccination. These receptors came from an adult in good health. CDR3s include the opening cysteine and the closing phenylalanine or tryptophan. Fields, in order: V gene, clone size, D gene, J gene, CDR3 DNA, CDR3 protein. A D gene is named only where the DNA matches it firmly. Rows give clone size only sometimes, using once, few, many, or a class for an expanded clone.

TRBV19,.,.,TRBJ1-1,TGTGCCAGTAGGGACAGATCAAATGAAGCTTTCTTT,CASRDRSNEAFF
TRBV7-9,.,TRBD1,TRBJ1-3,TGTGCCAGCAGCCCCGCAGGGGGATTGTCTGGAAACACCATATATTTT,CASSPAGGLSGNTIYF
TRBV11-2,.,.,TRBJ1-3,TGTGCCAGCAGCCCCATTCGGGTCTCTGGAAACACCATATATTTT,CASSPIRVSGNTIYF
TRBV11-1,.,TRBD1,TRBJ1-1,TGTGCCAGCTCGACAGGGTACACTGAAGCTTTCTTT,CASSTGYTEAFF
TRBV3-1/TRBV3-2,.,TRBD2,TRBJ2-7,TGTGCCAGCAGCCAAGGAACGGGGGGATACGAGCAGTACTTC,CASSQGTGGYEQYF
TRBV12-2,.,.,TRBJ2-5,TGTGCAAGTCGCTTATGTCGGCTTGCACTAGCGGGAGCCCCTTACCAGGGGGAGACCCAGTACTTC,CASRLCRLALAGAPYQGETQYF
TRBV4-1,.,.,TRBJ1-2,TGCGCCAGCAGCCAAGATGGGGGCCTAACCCGATTATACTATGGCTACACCTTC,CASSQDGGLTRLYYGYTF
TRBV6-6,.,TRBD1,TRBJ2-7,TGTGCCAGCAGTTACTTCGGACAGGGAGGCTACGAGCAGTACTTC,CASSYFGQGGYEQYF
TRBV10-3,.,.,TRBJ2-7,TGTGCCATCAGTGGGGGGGACGGAGCACTCTACGAGCAGTACTTC,CAISGGDGALYEQYF
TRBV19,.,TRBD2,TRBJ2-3,TGTGCCAGTAGTATCCTAGCGGGAGGGCCGGATACGCAGTATTTT,CASSILAGGPDTQYF
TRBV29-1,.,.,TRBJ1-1,TGCAGCGTTGAGCGGCAGGGGTCTTTCTTT,CSVERQGSFF
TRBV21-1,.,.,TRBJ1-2,TGTGCCAGCAGCAAGCCCGCCCGCAGGGGAATAAACTATGGCTACACCTTC,CASSKPARRGINYGYTF
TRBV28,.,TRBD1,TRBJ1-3,TGTGCCAGCAGTCCCGGGGGACAGCCCTCTGGAAACACCATATATTTT,CASSPGGQPSGNTIYF
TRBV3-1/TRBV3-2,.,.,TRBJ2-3,TGTGCCAGCAGCCAAGATACGAGCGGCCGACTGCCAGATACGCAGTATTTT,CASSQDTSGRLPDTQYF
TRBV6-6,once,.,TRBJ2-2,TGTGCCAGCAGTTACTTGGCGTCGAACACCGGGGAGCTGTTTTTT,CASSYLASNTGELFF
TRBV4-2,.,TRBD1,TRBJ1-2,TGTGCCAGCAGCCTGGGACAGATCTATGGCTACACCTTC,CASSLGQIYGYTF
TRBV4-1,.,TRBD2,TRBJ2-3,TGCGCCAGCAGAGTAACCGGCCTAGCGGGATACCCCCGCACAGATACGCAGTATTTT,CASRVTGLAGYPRTDTQYF
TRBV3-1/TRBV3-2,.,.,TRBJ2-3,TGTGCCAGCAGTCAAGGACTAGGGGGGGCAGATACGCAGTATTTT,CASSQGLGGADTQYF
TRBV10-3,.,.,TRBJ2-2,TGTGCCATCAGCGGACCGAACACCGGGGAGCTGTTTTTT,CAISGPNTGELFF
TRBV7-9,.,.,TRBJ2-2,TGTGCCAGCAGCTTAGTGCTGGATCACGCGAACACCGGGGAGCTGTTTTTT,CASSLVLDHANTGELFF
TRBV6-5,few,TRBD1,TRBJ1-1,TGTGCCAGCAGGATCAACAGGGGTGAAGCTTTCTTT,CASRINRGEAFF
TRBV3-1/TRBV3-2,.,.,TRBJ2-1,TGTGCCAGCAGCCAAGTTCTGAGAAACCCGAGCTCCTACAATGAGCAGTTCTTC,CASSQVLRNPSSYNEQFF
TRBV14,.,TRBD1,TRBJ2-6,TGTGCCAGCAGCCATCAGGGGGCCGTTTCTGGGGCCAACGTCCTGACTTTC,CASSHQGAVSGANVLTF
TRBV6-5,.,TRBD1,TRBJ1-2,TGTGCCAGCAGTACCACAGGGGCTTCCTATGGCTACACCTTC,CASSTTGASYGYTF
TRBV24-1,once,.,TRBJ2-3,TGTGCCACCAGCAAACGGGGGTCTAGTATAACAGATACGCAGTATTTT,CATSKRGSSITDTQYF
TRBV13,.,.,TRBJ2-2,TGTGCCAGCAGCTTAATTACTAGTCACGCCGCCGGGGAGCTGTTTTTT,CASSLITSHAAGELFF
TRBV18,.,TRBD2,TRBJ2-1,TGTGCCAGCTCATCCGTCGGGAGGGGGGCCTACAATGAGCAGTTCTTC,CASSSVGRGAYNEQFF
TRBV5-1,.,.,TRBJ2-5,TGCGCCAGCAGCTTGGTCGGGGGTCAAGAGACCCAGTACTTC,CASSLVGGQETQYF
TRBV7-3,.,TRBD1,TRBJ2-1,TGTGCCAGCAGCTTAGTCGGGACAGGGGGCGTCGATGAGCAGTTCTTC,CASSLVGTGGVDEQFF
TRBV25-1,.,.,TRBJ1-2,TGTGCCAGCAGGGGGGGCGCGGACTATGGCTACACCTTC,CASRGGADYGYTF
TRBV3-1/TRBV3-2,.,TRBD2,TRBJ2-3,TGTGCCAGCAGCCAAGATTACCCTAGCGGGCAAAGTGCAGATACGCAGTATTTT,CASSQDYPSGQSADTQYF
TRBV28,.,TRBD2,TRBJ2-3,TGTGCCAGCAGTAGGGGACTAGCGGGATCGGGGGATACGCAGTATTTT,CASSRGLAGSGDTQYF
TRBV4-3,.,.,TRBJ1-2,TGCGCCAGCAGCCAGCACCGACAGTTCACTAACTATGGCTACACCTTC,CASSQHRQFTNYGYTF
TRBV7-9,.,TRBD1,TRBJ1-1,TGTGCCAGCAGCTTCGGGGCCGGGACAGGGGGGGCGGCCACTGAAGCTTTCTTT,CASSFGAGTGGAATEAFF
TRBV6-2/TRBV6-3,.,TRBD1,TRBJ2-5,TGTGCCAGCAGTACCCAGACAGGGGGCCGAGAGACCCAGTACTTC,CASSTQTGGRETQYF
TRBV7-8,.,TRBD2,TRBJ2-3,TGTGCCAGCAGCTCGATACTAGCGGGAGATTCAGATACGCAGTATTTT,CASSSILAGDSDTQYF
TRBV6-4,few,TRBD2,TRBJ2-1,TGTGCCAGCAGTGACCACGGGGGAGGGCCTTACAATGAGCAGTTCTTC,CASSDHGGGPYNEQFF
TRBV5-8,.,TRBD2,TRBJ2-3,TGTGCCAGCAGCTTGGGACTAGCGGGAGGGTGGACAGATACGCAGTATTTT,CASSLGLAGGWTDTQYF
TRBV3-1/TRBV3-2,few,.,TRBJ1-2,TGTGCCAGCAGCCAAGTTACAGGGAGGTATGGCTACACCTTC,CASSQVTGRYGYTF
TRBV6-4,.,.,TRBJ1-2,TGTGCCAGCAGCTTGAACGGGGGCTCTACCTATGGCTACACCTTC,CASSLNGGSTYGYTF
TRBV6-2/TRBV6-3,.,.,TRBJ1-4,TGTGCCAGCAGTTACCCGCGTTCTGGGCAGGGGATTGTTGAAAAACTGTTTTTT,CASSYPRSGQGIVEKLFF
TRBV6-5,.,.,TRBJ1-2,TGTGCCAGCAGTTACTCGAATCCAGGGCTCGATGGCTACACCTTC,CASSYSNPGLDGYTF
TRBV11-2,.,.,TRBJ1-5,TGTGCCAGCAGCTTAGATTCACAGCGCAATCAGCCCCAGCATTTT,CASSLDSQRNQPQHF
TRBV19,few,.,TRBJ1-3,TGTGCCAGTAGTATTTTGCCAATCTCTGGAAACACCATATATTTT,CASSILPISGNTIYF
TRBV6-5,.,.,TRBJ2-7,TGTGCCAGCAGTTACTCGGGAGCCTACGAGCAGTACTTC,CASSYSGAYEQYF
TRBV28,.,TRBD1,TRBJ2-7,TGTGCCAGCAGTTTAAAAGACAGGGGGGGATACGAGCAGTACTTC,CASSLKDRGGYEQYF
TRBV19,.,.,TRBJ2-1,TGTGCCAGTAGTATGGGCAGGGCAGCTGAGCAGTTCTTC,CASSMGRAAEQFF
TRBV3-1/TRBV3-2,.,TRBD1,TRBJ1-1,TGTGCCAGCAGCCAACCGAGAGGACAGGCAACTAACACTGAAGCTTTCTTT,CASSQPRGQATNTEAFF
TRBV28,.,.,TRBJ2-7,TGTGCCAGCAGTCCCTTAGGGGCGGGGCACTCCTACGAGCAGTACTTC,CASSPLGAGHSYEQYF
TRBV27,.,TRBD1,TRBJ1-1,TGTGCCAGCAGTTCAGCCAGGGGGCGTATTGAAGCTTTCTTT,CASSSARGRIEAFF
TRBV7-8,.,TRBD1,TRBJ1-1,TGTGCCAGCAGTGGGACAGTTCTAAACACTGAAGCTTTCTTT,CASSGTVLNTEAFF
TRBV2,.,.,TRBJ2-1,TGTGCCAGCAGTGAAGCCTGGGGGCGCGGGTATGAGCAGTTCTTC,CASSEAWGRGYEQFF
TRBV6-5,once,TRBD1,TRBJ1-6,TGTGCCAGCAGGGGACAGGGGAGTTCCACCCTCCACTTT,CASRGQGSSTLHF
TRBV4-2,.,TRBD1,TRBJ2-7,TGTGCCAGCAGCCAAGTGCAGGGACAGTTAGATTCCTACGAGCAGTACTTC,CASSQVQGQLDSYEQYF
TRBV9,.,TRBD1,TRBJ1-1,TGTGCCAGCAGCGCAATCGGGACAGTCTACACTGAAGCTTTCTTT,CASSAIGTVYTEAFF
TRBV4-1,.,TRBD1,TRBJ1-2,TGCGCCAGCAGCCCACAACAGGGGAACTATGGCTACACCTTC,CASSPQQGNYGYTF
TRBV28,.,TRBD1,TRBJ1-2,TGTGCCAGCAGAGACAGGGGGCTCAATGGCTACACCTTC,CASRDRGLNGYTF
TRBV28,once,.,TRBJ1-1,TGTGCCAGCAGGAGACAGCAAGCTTTCTTT,CASRRQQAFF
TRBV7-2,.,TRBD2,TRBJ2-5,TGTGCCAGCAGCTTAGCTGGGGAGGGAGAGACCCAGTACTTC,CASSLAGEGETQYF